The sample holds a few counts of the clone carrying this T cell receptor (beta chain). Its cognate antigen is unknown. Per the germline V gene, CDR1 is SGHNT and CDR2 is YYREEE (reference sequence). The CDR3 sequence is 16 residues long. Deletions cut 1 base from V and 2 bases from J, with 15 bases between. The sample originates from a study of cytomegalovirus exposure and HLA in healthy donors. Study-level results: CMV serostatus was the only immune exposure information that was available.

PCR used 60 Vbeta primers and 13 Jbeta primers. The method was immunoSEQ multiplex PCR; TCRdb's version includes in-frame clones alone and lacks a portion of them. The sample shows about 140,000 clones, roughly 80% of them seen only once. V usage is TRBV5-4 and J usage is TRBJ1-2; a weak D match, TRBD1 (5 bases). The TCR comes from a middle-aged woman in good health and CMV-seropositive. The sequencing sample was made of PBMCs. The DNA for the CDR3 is TGTGCCAGCAGCTTGCCGATGCTGGGGGGGAACTATGGCTACACCTTC. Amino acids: CASSLPMLGGNYGYTF.